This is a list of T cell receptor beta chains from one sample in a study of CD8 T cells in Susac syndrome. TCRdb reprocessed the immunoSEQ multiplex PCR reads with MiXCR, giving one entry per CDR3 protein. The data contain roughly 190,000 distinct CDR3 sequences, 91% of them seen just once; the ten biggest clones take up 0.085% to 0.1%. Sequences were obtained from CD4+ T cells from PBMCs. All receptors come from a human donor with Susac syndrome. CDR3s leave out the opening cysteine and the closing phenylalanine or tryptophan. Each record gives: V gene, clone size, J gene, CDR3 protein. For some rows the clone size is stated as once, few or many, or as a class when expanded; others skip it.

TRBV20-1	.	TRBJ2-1	SAPRQGKDNEQF
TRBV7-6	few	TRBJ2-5	ASSQRAGQKTQY
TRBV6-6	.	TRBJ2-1	ATLLAGQINEQF
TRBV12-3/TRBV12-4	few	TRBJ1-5	ASSLRSNQPQH
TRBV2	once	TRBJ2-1	ASRVGEGPNNEQF
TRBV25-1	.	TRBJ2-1	ASSVMTGEYNEQF
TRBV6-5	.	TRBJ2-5	ASSYLAGGPRETQY
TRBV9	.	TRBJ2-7	ASSVWGQSLGEQY
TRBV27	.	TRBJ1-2	ASSFGQGDGYT
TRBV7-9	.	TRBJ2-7	ASSLIQFLDEQY
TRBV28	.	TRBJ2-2	ASSSPYRGLGELF
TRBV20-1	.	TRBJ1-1	SANRNTEAF
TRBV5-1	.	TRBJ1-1	ASSAGTGPNTEAF
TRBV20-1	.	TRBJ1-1	SARATGLEAF
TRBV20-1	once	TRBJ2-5	SARRPGSQETQY
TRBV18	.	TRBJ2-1	ASSRPSWRDRGNEQF